One sample yielded the 23 T cell receptor beta chains listed below, sequenced in a study of blood T cell repertoires in COVID-19. The assay was immunoSEQ multiplex PCR, and TCRdb's table has in-frame clones only and misses some. Among 250,000 to 300,000 clones, more than 70% were seen once, and the ten largest hold approximately 11%. Sequenced: peripheral blood. These receptors all stem from a woman aged 25-40 years with COVID-19, enrolled during active disease.

The chain uses TRBV9 and TRBJ2-6; D remains unclear. Trimming stripped 6 bases from V and 0 bases from J, with 10 bases between. Germline assignment: CDR1 SGDLS and CDR2 YYNGEE. CDR3 size: 15 residues. For the CDR3, the DNA is TGTGCCAGCACCCTACCGCGCTCTGGGGCCAACGTCCTGACTTTC. Protein sequence: CASTLPRSGANVLTF.

The rearrangement joins TRBV5-1 to TRBJ1-2; 10 bases fit TRBD1. With V trimmed by 4 bases and J by 3 bases, 6 bases remained unmatched. The germline CDR1 and CDR2 sequences are SGHRS and YFSETQ. The CDR3 is made up of 15 amino acids. CDR3 bases: TGCGCCAGCAGCCCGGGGACAGGGGATGACTATGGCTACACCTTC. Its translation is CASSPGTGDDYGYTF.

This chain uses TRBV18 with TRBJ1-1; D is perhaps TRBD1 (5 bases). Trimming shortened V by 5 bases and J by 8 bases, and 21 bases separated the two germline ends. CDR1 is KGHSH and CDR2 is LQKENI in the germline V gene. The CDR3 covers 15 residues. In nucleotides, the CDR3 is TGTGCCAGCTCAGCGACGCACAAGGACAATACGGAAGCTTTCTTT. It is translated as CASSATHKDNTEAFF.

The chain links TRBV14 to TRBJ2-5; 7 positions agree with TRBD2. The trim removed 1 base at V and 4 bases at J, leaving 3 bases unmatched. Germline CDR1 SGHDN, CDR2 FVKESK. This CDR3 has 14 residues. CDR3 amino acids: CASSQVWGGETQYF. The CDR3 DNA reads TGTGCCAGCAGCCAAGTTTGGGGGGGAGAGACCCAGTACTTC.

The V gene is TRBV19, the J gene TRBJ2-3, with a weak D call TRBD2 (5 bases). Looked up from germline, CDR1 is LNHDA and CDR2 is SQIVND (reference sequence). The CDR3 sequence is 13 residues long. V lost 10 bases and J lost 2, with 13 bases in between. The CDR3, as DNA: TGTGCCACCCGAAGCGGACCCACAGATACGCAGTATTTT. Translated, it gives CATRSGPTDTQYF.

This chain uses TRBV27 with TRBJ1-5; 7 positions agree with TRBD1. Trimming cost V 5 bases and J 5 bases; bases outside gene matches: 9. The CDR3 is 15 amino acids. Germline V lookup: CDR1 MNHEY, CDR2 SMNVEV (reference sequence). This CDR3 reads CASSAEDTGDQPQHF. The CDR3 nucleotides read TGTGCCAGCAGTGCGGAGGATACAGGGGATCAGCCCCAGCATTTT.

J is TRBJ1-1 and V is TRBV2, with unresolved D. Germline loops: CDR1 SNHLY, CDR2 FYNNEI. V was clipped by 4 bases and J by 1 base, with 7 bases between them. This CDR3 region has 13 residues. The CDR3 loop reads CASSVAGNTEAFF. The CDR3 nucleotides are TGTGCCAGCAGTGTGGCGGGGAACACTGAAGCTTTCTTT.

The chain uses TRBV19 and TRBJ2-1; the D is unclear. V shed 1 base and J shed 8 bases, with 18 bases lying between them. From germline, CDR1 is LNHDA and CDR2 SQIVND (reference sequence). This CDR3 has 16 amino acids. In DNA form, the CDR3 reads TGTGCCAGTAGTATAGGAAGTCTAGAATGGCAGTATGAGCAGTTCTTC. The encoded protein is CASSIGSLEWQYEQFF.

This clone came up once. The chain employs TRBV2 and TRBJ2-1; 8 bases are shared with TRBD1. The germline CDR1 and CDR2 sequences are SNHLY and FYNNEI. The CDR3 is 15 residues long. V was clipped by 5 bases and J by 0 bases; unmatched bases: 3. CDR3 sequence (DNA): TGTGCCAGCAGTTACACAGGGGGCTCCTACAATGAGCAGTTCTTC. It specifies CASSYTGGSYNEQFF.

The chain combines TRBV28 with TRBJ1-5; TRBD1 aligns across 8 bases. Germline assignment: CDR1 MDHEN and CDR2 SYDVKM. This CDR3 comprises 15 residues. The V and J ends lost 6 bases and 4 bases, in that order; junction bases with no gene match: 8. CDR3: CASSYQGARNQPQHF. The CDR3 coding sequence is TGTGCCAGCAGCTATCAGGGGGCGCGTAATCAGCCCCAGCATTTT.

The chain carries TRBV15 and TRBJ1-5; tentative D call: TRBD1 (5 bases). Germline CDR1 is LNHNV and CDR2 is YYDKDF (reference sequence). The CDR3 sequence is 15 residues long. Trimming removed 0 bases at V and 4 bases at J, with 10 bases between. The CDR3 bases are TGTGCCACCAGCAGAGACGGGCGGGGGAATCAGCCCCAGCATTTT. This encodes CATSRDGRGNQPQHF.

V and J are TRBV20-1 and TRBJ1-5; TRBD1 agrees at 8 bases. The CDR3 is made up of 17 amino acids. Trimming took 3 bases from V and 0 from J; bases not matched to a gene: 10. Germline V gene sequence: CDR1 DFQATT, CDR2 SNEGSKA (reference sequence). CDR3 DNA: TGCAGTGCTAGTCTGTCCGGACAGGGAAATAGCAATCAGCCCCAGCATTTT. Its protein product is CSASLSGQGNSNQPQHF.

This clone was detected once. The chain employs TRBV10-3 and TRBJ1-4; 10 nucleotides align to TRBD1. The V gene's germline CDR1 is ENHRY and CDR2 SYGVKD. The CDR3 is 16 amino acids. Unmatched junction bases numbered 8, after V lost 9 bases and J lost 1 base. The CDR3 sequence: CAISTGGEVTNEKLFF. In nucleotides, the CDR3 is TGTGCCATTTCGACAGGGGGCGAGGTAACTAATGAAAAACTGTTTTTT.

The J gene is TRBJ1-3, the V gene TRBV5-1; D remains unclear. Trimming took off 4 bases at V and 1 base at J, with 15 bases between the two ends. CDR3 length: 16 amino acids. CDR1 SGHRS and CDR2 YFSETQ come from the germline V gene. CDR3 loop: CASSPGPGGSGNTIYF. CDR3 in DNA: TGCGCCAGCAGCCCCGGCCCGGGAGGGTCTGGAAACACCATATATTTT.

The V gene is TRBV5-4, the J gene TRBJ2-7; 11 nucleotides match TRBD2. The germline V gene has CDR1 SGHNT and CDR2 YYREEE (reference sequence). Germline trimming cut 4 bases from V and 7 bases from J; bases unmatched to any gene: 16. The CDR3 spans 17 residues. CDR3 sequence: CASSPAGLAAPADEQYF. Here the CDR3 DNA reads TGTGCCAGCAGCCCGGCGGGACTAGCGGCCCCTGCGGATGAGCAGTACTTC.

The chain is built from TRBV12-3 or TRBV12-4 and TRBJ2-5; D may be TRBD1 (5 bases). The V end lost 9 bases, the J end lost 5 bases, and 16 bases lay between the germline ends. This CDR3 has 13 residues. The CDR3 DNA reads TGTGCCAGTGTGGGGCAGGTCGAGGAGACCCAGTACTTC. This encodes CASVGQVEETQYF.

This chain connects TRBV4-1 to TRBJ1-1; D is unclear. The CDR3 runs 16 residues. Trimming took 2 bases from V and 5 from J, leaving 18 bases between them. Germline values: CDR1 MGHRA, CDR2 YSYEKL. As DNA, the CDR3 is TGCGCCAGCAGCCAATACCGGGGAACGCTGGGGACTGAAGCTTTCTTT. This translates into CASSQYRGTLGTEAFF.

V usage is TRBV11-2 and J usage is TRBJ2-7, with 11 bases that match TRBD1. V lost 4 bases to trimming and J lost 3 bases; unmatched junction nucleotides: 5. Per germline, CDR1 SGHAT and CDR2 FQNNGV. This CDR3 has 15 amino acids. The CDR3 loop is CASSSRTGGSYEQYF. In DNA form, the CDR3 reads TGTGCCAGCAGCTCTCGGACAGGGGGCAGCTACGAGCAGTACTTC.

This clone was detected once. The V call is TRBV18, the J call TRBJ1-3; a possible D gene is TRBD1 (6 bases). Germline loops: CDR1 KGHSH, CDR2 LQKENI. The CDR3 loop spans 15 amino acids. Trimming took off 3 bases at V and 3 bases at J, with 12 bases between the two ends. CDR3 amino acids: CASSPTGIRGNTIYF. CDR3 coding DNA: TGTGCCAGCTCACCTACAGGGATTCGTGGAAACACCATATATTTT.

The V call is TRBV7-9, the J call TRBJ2-7, with D perhaps TRBD2 (5 bases). CDR1 and CDR2 from the germline V gene are SEHNR and FQNEAQ (reference sequence). The V end lost 6 bases, the J end lost 2 bases, and 26 bases lay between the germline ends. This CDR3 has 18 residues. The CDR3 here is CASRSTVGRGAGAYEQYF. CDR3 DNA: TGTGCCAGCAGATCAACGGTGGGTCGGGGAGCAGGAGCCTACGAGCAGTACTTC.

The chain uses TRBV6-5 and TRBJ2-7; 7 bases align to TRBD1. Per the germline V gene, CDR1 is MNHEY and CDR2 is SVGAGI. V trimming: 4 bases; J trimming: 0 bases; junction bases outside the gene matches: 6. CDR3 length: 15 residues. CDR3 DNA: TGTGCCAGCAGTTCTCCGACAGGGAACTCCTACGAGCAGTACTTC. Amino acids: CASSSPTGNSYEQYF.

The chain is built from TRBV13 and TRBJ1-4, with 10 bases identical to TRBD1. Trimming took 5 bases from V and 1 from J; bases not matched to a gene: 7. CDR1 PRHDT and CDR2 FYEKMQ come from the germline V gene (reference sequence). The CDR3 consists of 17 residues. The CDR3 sequence: CASSTRDRGRTNEKLFF. Here the CDR3 DNA reads TGTGCCAGCAGCACCAGGGACAGGGGACGAACTAATGAAAAACTGTTTTTT.

The chain couples TRBV5-5 to TRBJ1-1; D call uncertain. CDR3 length equals 14 residues. V was clipped by 0 bases and J by 0 bases, with 6 bases between them. Germline V gene sequence: CDR1 SGHKS, CDR2 YYEKEE (reference sequence). The CDR3 region is CASSLDQVNTEAFF. The CDR3 DNA is TGTGCCAGCAGCTTGGATCAGGTGAACACTGAAGCTTTCTTT. The full variable domain, its missing parts supplied by reference TRBV5-5 and TRBJ1-1, is DAGVTQSPTHLIKTRGQQVTLRCSPISGHKSVSWYQQVLGQGPQFIFQYYEKEERGRGNFPDRFSARQFPNYSSELNVNALLLGDSALYLCASSLDQVNTEAFFGQGTRLTVV.